The following is a T cell receptor (beta chain) sequence with its context. With 60 Vbeta and 13 Jbeta primers, the PCR was carried out. Repertoires were generated with immunoSEQ multiplex PCR, while TCRdb's copy carries only in-frame clones and drops some. Found here are some 170,000 clones, 81% of them singletons; the top ten hold roughly 5.2%. In germline, CDR1 is SQVTM, CDR2 ANQGSEA. The length of the CDR3 is 12 residues. V lost 4 bases and J 4 bases, leaving 11 bases between the germline ends. The data derive from a study of cytomegalovirus exposure and HLA in healthy donors. The sequenced sample was PBMCs. The chain carries TRBV29-1 and TRBJ2-7; D might be TRBD2 (7 bases). This TCR derives from a woman aged 18-30 years in good health and CMV-seropositive. CDR3 amino acids: CSVVGGAYEQYF. The CDR3 DNA reads as TGCAGCGTTGTGGGGGGGGCGTACGAGCAGTACTTC.